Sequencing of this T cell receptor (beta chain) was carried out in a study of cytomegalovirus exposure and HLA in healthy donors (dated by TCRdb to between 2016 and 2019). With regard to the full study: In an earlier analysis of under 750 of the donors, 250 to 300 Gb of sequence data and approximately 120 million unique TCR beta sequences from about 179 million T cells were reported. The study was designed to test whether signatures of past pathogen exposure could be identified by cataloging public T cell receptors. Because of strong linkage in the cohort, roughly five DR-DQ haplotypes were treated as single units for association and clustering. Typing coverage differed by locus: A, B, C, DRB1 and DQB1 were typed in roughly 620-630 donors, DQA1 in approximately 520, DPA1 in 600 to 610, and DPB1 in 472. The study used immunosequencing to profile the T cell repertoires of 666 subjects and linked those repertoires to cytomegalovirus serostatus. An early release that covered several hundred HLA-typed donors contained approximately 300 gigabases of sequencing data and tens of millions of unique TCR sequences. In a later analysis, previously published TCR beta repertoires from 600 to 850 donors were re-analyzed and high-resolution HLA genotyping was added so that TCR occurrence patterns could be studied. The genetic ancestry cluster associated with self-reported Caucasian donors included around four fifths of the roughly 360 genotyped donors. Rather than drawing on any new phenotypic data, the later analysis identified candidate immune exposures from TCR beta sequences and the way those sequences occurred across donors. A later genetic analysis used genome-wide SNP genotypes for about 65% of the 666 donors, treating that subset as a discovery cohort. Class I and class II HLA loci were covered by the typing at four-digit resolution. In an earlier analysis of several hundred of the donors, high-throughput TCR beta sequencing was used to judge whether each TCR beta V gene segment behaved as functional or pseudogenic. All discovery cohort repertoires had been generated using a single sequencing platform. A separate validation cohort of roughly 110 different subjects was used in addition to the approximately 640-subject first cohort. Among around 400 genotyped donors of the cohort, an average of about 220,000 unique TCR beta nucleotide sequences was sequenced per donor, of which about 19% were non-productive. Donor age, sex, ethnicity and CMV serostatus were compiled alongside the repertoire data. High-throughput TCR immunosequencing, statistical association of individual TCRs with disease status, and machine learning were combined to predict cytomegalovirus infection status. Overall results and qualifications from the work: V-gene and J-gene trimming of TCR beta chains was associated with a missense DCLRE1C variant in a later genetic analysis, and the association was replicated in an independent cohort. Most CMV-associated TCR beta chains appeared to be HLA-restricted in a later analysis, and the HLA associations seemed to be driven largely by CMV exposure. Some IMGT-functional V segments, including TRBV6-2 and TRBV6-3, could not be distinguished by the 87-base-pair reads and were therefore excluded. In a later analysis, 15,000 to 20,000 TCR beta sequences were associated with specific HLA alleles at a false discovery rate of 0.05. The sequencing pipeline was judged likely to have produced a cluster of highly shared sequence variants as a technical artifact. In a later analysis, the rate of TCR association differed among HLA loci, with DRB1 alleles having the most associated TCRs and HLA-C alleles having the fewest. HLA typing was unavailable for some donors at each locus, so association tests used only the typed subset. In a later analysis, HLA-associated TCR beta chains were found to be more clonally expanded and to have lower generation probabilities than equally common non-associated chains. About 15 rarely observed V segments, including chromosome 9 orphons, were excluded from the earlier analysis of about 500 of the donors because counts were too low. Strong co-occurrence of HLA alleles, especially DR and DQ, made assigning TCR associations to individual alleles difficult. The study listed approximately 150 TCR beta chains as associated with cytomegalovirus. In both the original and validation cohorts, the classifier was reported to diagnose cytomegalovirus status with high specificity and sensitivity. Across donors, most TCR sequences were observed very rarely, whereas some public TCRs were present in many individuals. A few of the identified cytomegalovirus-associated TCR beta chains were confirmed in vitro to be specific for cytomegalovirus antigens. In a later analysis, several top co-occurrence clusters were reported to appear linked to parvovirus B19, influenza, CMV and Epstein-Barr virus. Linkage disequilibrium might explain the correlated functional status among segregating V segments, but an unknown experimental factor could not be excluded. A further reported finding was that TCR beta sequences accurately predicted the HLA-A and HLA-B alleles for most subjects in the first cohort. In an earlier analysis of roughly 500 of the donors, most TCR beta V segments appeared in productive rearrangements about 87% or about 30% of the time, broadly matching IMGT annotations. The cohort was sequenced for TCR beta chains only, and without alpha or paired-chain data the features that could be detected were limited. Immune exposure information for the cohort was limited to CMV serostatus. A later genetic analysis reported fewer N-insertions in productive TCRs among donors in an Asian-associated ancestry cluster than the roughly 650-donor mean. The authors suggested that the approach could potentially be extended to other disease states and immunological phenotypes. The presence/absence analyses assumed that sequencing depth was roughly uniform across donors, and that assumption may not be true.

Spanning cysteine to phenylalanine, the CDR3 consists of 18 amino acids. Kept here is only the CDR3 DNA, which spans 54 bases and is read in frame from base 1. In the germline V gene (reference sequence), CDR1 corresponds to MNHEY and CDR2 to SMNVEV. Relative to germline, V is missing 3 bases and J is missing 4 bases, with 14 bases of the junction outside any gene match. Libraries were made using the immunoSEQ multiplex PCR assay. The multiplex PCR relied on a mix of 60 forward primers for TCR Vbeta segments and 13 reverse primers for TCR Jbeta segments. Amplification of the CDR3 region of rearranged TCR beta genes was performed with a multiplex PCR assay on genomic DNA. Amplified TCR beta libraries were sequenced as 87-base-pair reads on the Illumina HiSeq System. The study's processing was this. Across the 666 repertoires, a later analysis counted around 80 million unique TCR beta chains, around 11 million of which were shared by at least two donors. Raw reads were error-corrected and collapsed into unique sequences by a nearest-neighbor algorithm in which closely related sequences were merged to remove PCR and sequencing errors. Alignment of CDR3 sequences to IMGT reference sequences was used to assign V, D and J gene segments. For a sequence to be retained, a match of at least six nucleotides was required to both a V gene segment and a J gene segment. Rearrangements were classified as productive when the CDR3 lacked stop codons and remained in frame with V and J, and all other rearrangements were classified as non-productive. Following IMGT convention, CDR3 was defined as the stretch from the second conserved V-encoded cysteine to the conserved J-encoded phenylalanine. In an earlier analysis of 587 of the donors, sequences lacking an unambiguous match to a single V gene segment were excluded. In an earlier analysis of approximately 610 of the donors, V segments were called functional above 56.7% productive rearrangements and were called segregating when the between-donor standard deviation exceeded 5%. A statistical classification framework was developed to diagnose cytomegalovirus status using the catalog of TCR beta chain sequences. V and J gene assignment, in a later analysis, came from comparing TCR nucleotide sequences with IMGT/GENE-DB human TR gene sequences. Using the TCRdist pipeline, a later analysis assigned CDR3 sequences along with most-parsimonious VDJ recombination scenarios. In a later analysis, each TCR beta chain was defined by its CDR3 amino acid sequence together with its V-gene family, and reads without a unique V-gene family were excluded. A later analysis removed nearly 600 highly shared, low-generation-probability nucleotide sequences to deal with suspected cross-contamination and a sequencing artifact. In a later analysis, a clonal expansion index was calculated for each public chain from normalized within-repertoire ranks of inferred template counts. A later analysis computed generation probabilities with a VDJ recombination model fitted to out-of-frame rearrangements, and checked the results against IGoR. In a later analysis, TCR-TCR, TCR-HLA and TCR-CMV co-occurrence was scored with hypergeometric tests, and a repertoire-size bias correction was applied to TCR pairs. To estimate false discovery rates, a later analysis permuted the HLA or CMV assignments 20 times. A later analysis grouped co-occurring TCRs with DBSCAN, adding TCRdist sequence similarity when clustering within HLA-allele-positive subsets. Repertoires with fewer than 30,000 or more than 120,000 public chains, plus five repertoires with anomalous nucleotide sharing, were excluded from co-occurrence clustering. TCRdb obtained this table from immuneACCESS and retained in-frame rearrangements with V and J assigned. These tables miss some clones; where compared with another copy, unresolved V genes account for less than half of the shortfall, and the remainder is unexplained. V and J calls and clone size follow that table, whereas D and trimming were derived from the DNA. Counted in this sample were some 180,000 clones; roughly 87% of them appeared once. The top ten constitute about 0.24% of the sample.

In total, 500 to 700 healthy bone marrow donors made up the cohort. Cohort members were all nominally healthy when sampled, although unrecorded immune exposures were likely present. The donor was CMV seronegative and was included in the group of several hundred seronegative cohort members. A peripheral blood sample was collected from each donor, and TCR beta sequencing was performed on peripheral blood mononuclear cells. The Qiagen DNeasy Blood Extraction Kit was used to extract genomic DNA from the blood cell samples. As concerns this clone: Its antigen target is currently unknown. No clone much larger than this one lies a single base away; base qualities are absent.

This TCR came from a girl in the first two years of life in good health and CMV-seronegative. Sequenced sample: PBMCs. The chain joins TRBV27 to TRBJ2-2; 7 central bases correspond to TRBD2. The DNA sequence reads TGTGCCAGCAGTTTCGCGCTAACTAGCGCTGTAAGCACCGGGGAGCTGTTTTTT. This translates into CASSFALTSAVSTGELFF.